The 8 T cell receptor beta chains below were found in one sample sequenced in a study of blood T cell repertoires in COVID-19. Method: immunoSEQ multiplex PCR; TCRdb's copy keeps in-frame clones and lacks some. The repertoire holds approximately 72,000 clones, with under 90% as singletons. Sequenced input: peripheral blood. The source of these receptors is a man aged 60 to 75 with acute or convalescent COVID-19.

The chain combines TRBV10-1 with TRBJ2-3, with D possibly TRBD1 on 5 matching bases. CDR1 and CDR2 (germline): WNHNN, SYGVQD (reference sequence). This CDR3 has 15 residues. V was trimmed by 6 bases and J by 0 bases, leaving 13 bases between them. The DNA of the CDR3 is TGCGCCAGCAGACGATGGGGCGAGAGCACAGATACGCAGTATTTT. Protein sequence: CASRRWGESTDTQYF.

V is TRBV10-2 and J is TRBJ2-1, with D possibly TRBD2 on 6 matching bases. Trimming removed 11 bases at V and 6 bases at J, with 23 bases between. The CDR3 sequence is 15 residues long. Germline lookup yields CDR1 WSHSY and CDR2 SAAADI. CDR3 DNA: TGCGCCGTCTCTCGGCCTAGCGAGGCTTCCAATGAGCAGTTCTTC. It is translated as CAVSRPSEASNEQFF.

CDR3 in amino acids: CASSKRRDSEYF. The CDR3, as DNA: TGTGCCAGCAGCAAACGCCGGGACAGCGAGTACTTC. The chain employs TRBV6-6 and TRBJ2-5; 7 nucleotides line up with TRBD1. Germline-derived CDR1 and CDR2 are MNHNY and SVGAGI (reference sequence). This CDR3 contains 12 residues. The J segment lost 12 bases and the V segment lost 6 bases, leaving 10 bases of the junction unmatched.

The rearrangement uses TRBV25-1 and TRBJ1-4; D unclear. The germline CDR1 and CDR2 sequences are MGHDK and SYGVNS. CDR3 length equals 14 residues. Trimming shortened V by 4 bases and J by 4 bases, and 10 bases separated the two germline ends. CDR3 protein: CASSVQIGNEKLFF. The CDR3 nucleotides are TGTGCCAGCAGTGTTCAAATCGGTAATGAAAAACTGTTTTTT.

This sequence joins TRBV19 and TRBJ2-7, with TRBD1 matching over 11 bases. The CDR3 is 14 residues long. Trimming took 8 bases from V and 5 from J; bases not matched to a gene: 8. Germline loops: CDR1 LNHDA, CDR2 SQIVND (reference sequence). Written as DNA, the CDR3 is TGTGCCAGTGTCGGGACAGGGGGTCTTGACGAGCAGTACTTC. Residues: CASVGTGGLDEQYF.

The rearrangement uses TRBV6-1 and TRBJ1-6; the D is unclear. V lost 3 bases and J 6 bases, leaving 6 bases between the germline ends. The CDR3 has 13 amino acids. CDR1 is MNHNS and CDR2 is SASEGT in the germline V gene. The CDR3 sequence: CASSDRFNSPLHF. The DNA for the CDR3 is TGTGCCAGCAGTGACAGGTTTAATTCACCCCTCCACTTT.

V is TRBV5-1 and J is TRBJ1-4; 11 nucleotides align to TRBD1. The CDR3 contains 15 residues. V shed 5 bases and J 7 bases; nucleotides not matched to a gene: 7. Germline V gene lookup returns CDR1 SGHRS and CDR2 YFSETQ. The CDR3, as DNA: TGCGCCAGCAGGCGGACAGGGGGCGACGGTGAAAAACTGTTTTTT. This gives the protein CASRRTGGDGEKLFF.

The chain joins TRBV4-1 to TRBJ1-5, with D possibly being TRBD1 (5 bases). The ends were cut back, 0 bases at V and 4 bases at J, with 10 bases in the middle. Per germline, CDR1 MGHRA and CDR2 YSYEKL. There are 15 residues in the CDR3. As DNA, the CDR3 is TGCGCCAGCAGCCAAGATGGGGCAGGGAATCAGCCCCAGCATTTT. It yields the protein CASSQDGAGNQPQHF.